What follows are 25 T cell receptor beta chains derived from one specimen sequenced in a study of CD8+ T cells in alopecia areata. Treatment of the sample: oral pan-JAK inhibitor, 5-10 mg twice daily. In each case, RNA was isolated and then reverse transcribed into cDNA as the sequencing template. Profiled with immunoSEQ multiplex PCR; TCRdb holds only in-frame clones, not every one. The sample has approximately 190,000 clones, 58% seen once. Source: CD4+ T cells sorted from blood, taken at week 24, from a patient treated with tofacitinib. The receptor set was obtained from a human donor with alopecia areata.

V usage is TRBV29-1 and J usage is TRBJ2-7; TRBD1 matches at 10 bases. V dropped 6 bases and J dropped 9; count of bases not matched to a gene: 11. Germline V gives CDR1 SQVTM, CDR2 ANQGSEA. This CDR3 region has 13 residues. CDR3 nucleotide sequence: TGCAGCGTGGGTTCCGGGACAGGGGTCCCGCAGTACTTC. Protein sequence: CSVGSGTGVPQYF.

The chain is built from TRBV2 and TRBJ1-6; possible D gene TRBD1, 5 bases. Germline CDR1 and CDR2: SNHLY and FYNNEI. The CDR3 extends over 14 amino acids. V shed 6 bases and J shed 5 bases, with 11 bases lying between them. The CDR3 reads CASSSGTDNSPLHF. The CDR3 region has the DNA TGTGCCAGCAGCTCCGGGACCGATAATTCACCCCTCCACTTT.

The rearrangement joins TRBV29-1 to TRBJ2-3; 8 bases are shared with TRBD1. The V gene end was trimmed by 3 bases and the J gene end by 6 bases; junction bases not matched to a gene: 5. The CDR3 loop spans 13 amino acids. Germline CDR1 is SQVTM and CDR2 is ANQGSEA. CDR3 residues: CSVDGQGADTQYF. The CDR3 nucleotides are TGCAGCGTTGATGGCCAGGGGGCGGATACGCAGTATTTT.

The rearrangement joins TRBV27 to TRBJ1-2, with a tentative D call TRBD1 (5 bases). The CDR3 is 14 amino acids. V was cut by 3 bases and J by 3 bases, with 11 bases left in between. The V gene's germline CDR1 is MNHEY and CDR2 SMNVEV (reference sequence). This CDR3 reads CASSFRVADYGYTF. The CDR3 region has the DNA TGTGCCAGCAGTTTCAGGGTTGCGGACTATGGCTACACCTTC.

This clone was observed a few times. The chain combines TRBV4-1 with TRBJ1-4, with 11 bases aligning to TRBD1. This CDR3 comprises 17 residues. Trimming cost V 6 bases and J 4 bases; bases outside gene matches: 10. CDR1 is MGHRA, CDR2 YSYEKL, per germline. The CDR3 protein is CASSVRTGGADNEKLFF. In DNA form, the CDR3 reads TGCGCCAGCAGTGTGCGGACAGGGGGCGCAGATAATGAAAAACTGTTTTTT.

This chain links TRBV10-3 with TRBJ2-7; 9 nucleotides match TRBD2. CDR1 is ENHRY and CDR2 is SYGVKD in the germline V gene. J lost 6 bases, V lost 0 bases, and 6 bases had no gene match. The CDR3 spans 15 residues. The CDR3 sequence: CAISESVAGGPEQYF. CDR3 DNA: TGTGCCATCAGTGAGTCGGTTGCGGGAGGGCCCGAGCAGTACTTC.

This clone has just a few counts. V and J are TRBV29-1 and TRBJ2-5; 9 bases are a match to TRBD1. CDR1 SQVTM and CDR2 ANQGSEA come from the germline V gene. This CDR3 is 16 amino acids long. Trimming cost V 5 bases and J 2 bases; bases outside gene matches: 12. For the CDR3, the DNA is TGCAGCGTTAACACGGCCACAGGGGGCAGGCAAGAGACCCAGTACTTC. Its translation: CSVNTATGGRQETQYF.

This clone appeared once. The gene calls are TRBV30 and TRBJ2-3; D possibly corresponds to TRBD2 (6 bases). This CDR3 has 16 residues. Trimming took off 0 bases at V and 3 bases at J, with 16 bases between the two ends. Per germline, CDR1 GTSNPN and CDR2 SVGIG (reference sequence). Written as DNA, the CDR3 is TGTGCCTGGAGTGTTATTCTCCGGGAGATTACAGATACGCAGTATTTT. Translating it yields CAWSVILREITDTQYF. Full variable domain (missing parts from reference TRBV30 and TRBJ2-3): SQTIHQWPATLVQPVGSPLSLECTVEGTSNPNLYWYRQAAGRGLQLLFYSVGIGQISSEVPQNLSASRPQDRQFILSSKKLLLSDSGFYLCAWSVILREITDTQYFGPGTRLTVL.

The chain employs TRBV2 and TRBJ2-3, with D maybe TRBD1 (5 bases). Trimming left V 4 bases short and J 2 bases short, with 10 bases between. The CDR3 spans 14 residues. Germline CDR1 reads SNHLY; CDR2 reads FYNNEI. DNA for the CDR3: TGTGCCAGCAGTGGGCAGGGCCTCACAGATACGCAGTATTTT. Its translation: CASSGQGLTDTQYF.

This clone was seen more than once but under ten times. The chain carries TRBV11-2 and TRBJ2-2, with D perhaps TRBD2 (6 bases). Deletions cut 5 bases from V and 5 bases from J, with 15 bases between. Looked up from germline, CDR1 is SGHAT and CDR2 is FQNNGV. This CDR3 region has 15 residues. The DNA for the CDR3 is TGTGCCAGCAGCCCAGCACGGCTAGCGACCGGGGAGCTGTTTTTT. Protein: CASSPARLATGELFF.

The chain employs TRBV10-3 and TRBJ2-5; 7 bases match TRBD2. Germline loops: CDR1 ENHRY, CDR2 SYGVKD. The CDR3 extends over 15 amino acids. V lost 6 bases and J lost 3; bases outside the gene matches: 10. Here the CDR3 reads CAISQLGAGKETQYF. DNA of the CDR3: TGTGCCATCAGCCAATTGGGAGCGGGGAAAGAGACCCAGTACTTC.

The chain recombines TRBV4-1 with TRBJ2-7; no clear D gene. CDR1 is MGHRA and CDR2 is YSYEKL in the germline V gene. Trimming left V 1 base short and J 0 bases short, with 10 bases between. The CDR3 covers 15 residues. The CDR3 bases are TGCGCCAGCAGCCAAGTCCTTCTCTCCTCCTACGAGCAGTACTTC. This translates into CASSQVLLSSYEQYF.

The chain employs TRBV19 and TRBJ2-3; D is possibly TRBD2 (6 bases). Germline CDR1 and CDR2: LNHDA and SQIVND (reference sequence). CDR3 size: 14 residues. Trimming pared 4 bases from V and 5 bases from J, leaving 13 bases between. The DNA of the CDR3 is TGTGCCAGTAGTAGCCTAGCGCGCCGAGATACGCAGTATTTT. It encodes CASSSLARRDTQYF.

The rearrangement links TRBV9 to TRBJ2-1; TRBD2 matches at 8 bases. The V and J ends lost 2 bases and 2 bases, in that order; junction bases with no gene match: 0. CDR1 is SGDLS and CDR2 is YYNGEE in the germline V gene. The CDR3 contains 14 residues. CDR3 bases: TGTGCCAGCAGCGTGCGGGGGGCCTACAATGAGCAGTTCTTC. Translating gives CASSVRGAYNEQFF.

The J gene is TRBJ1-4, the V gene TRBV7-2, with 7 nucleotides matching TRBD1. V trimming: 6 bases; J trimming: 6 bases; junction bases outside the gene matches: 7. CDR1 is SGHTA and CDR2 is FQGNSA in the germline V gene. This CDR3 spans 14 amino acids. The CDR3 protein is CASSPRQGDEKLFF. CDR3 nucleotide sequence: TGTGCCAGCAGTCCGAGACAGGGAGATGAAAAACTGTTTTTT.

This clone was seen only a few times. This sample includes further DNA sequences coding for the same CDR3. V and J are TRBV30 and TRBJ1-5; D is unclear. Germline lookup yields CDR1 GTSNPN and CDR2 SVGIG (reference sequence). V gave up 5 bases and J gave up 4 bases, with 12 bases separating them. This CDR3 is built from 13 residues. The CDR3 loop reads CAWARGGNQPQHF. The DNA for the CDR3 is TGTGCCTGGGCAAGAGGAGGGAATCAGCCCCAGCATTTT.

V and J are TRBV5-1 and TRBJ2-3, with TRBD2 identical over 7 bases. The V gene end was trimmed by 4 bases and the J gene end by 4 bases; junction bases not matched to a gene: 12. CDR3 size: 16 residues. Germline V lookup: CDR1 SGHRS, CDR2 YFSETQ. The CDR3 nucleotides read TGCGCCAGCAGCAGGGACTACCGGGTAGGGGCAGATACGCAGTATTTT. This sequence encodes CASSRDYRVGADTQYF.

Worth noting for this clone: The sample carries other DNA sequences with the same CDR3. The genes are TRBV9 and TRBJ2-7; no clear D. In germline, CDR1 is SGDLS, CDR2 YYNGEE. Trimming cost V 3 bases and J 6 bases, with 7 bases left between them. The CDR3 contains 11 residues. The DNA of the CDR3 is TGTGCCAGCAGCGGAGGCGGCGAGCAGTACTTC. This codes for CASSGGGEQYF.

This clone was recorded a few times. The CDR3 spells CASSLKGRLSNTDTQYF. The CDR3 DNA reads as TGTGCCAGCAGCTTGAAAGGGCGGTTGTCGAACACAGATACGCAGTATTTT. The chain employs TRBV5-6 and TRBJ2-3; D is uncertain. V was clipped by 1 base and J by 2 bases, with 17 bases between them. The length of the CDR3 is 17 residues. Germline V gene sequence: CDR1 SGHDT, CDR2 YYEEEE.

The chain is built from TRBV5-6 and TRBJ1-1; D gene ambiguous. CDR1 is SGHDT, CDR2 YYEEEE, per germline. Trimming stripped 1 base from V and 7 bases from J, with 11 bases between. The CDR3 runs 13 residues. The CDR3 region is CASSLRVGVEAFF. DNA of the CDR3: TGTGCCAGCAGCTTGCGGGTAGGTGTTGAAGCTTTCTTT.

This chain uses TRBV19 with TRBJ1-4; no clear D. Germline V gene data show CDR1 as LNHDA and CDR2 as SQIVND (reference sequence). The germline V and J ends were trimmed by 2 bases and 8 bases, with 9 bases remaining between them. CDR3 length: 13 residues. CDR3 nucleotides: TGTGCCAGTAGTATAAGAGGAGGGGAAAAACTGTTTTTT. This encodes CASSIRGGEKLFF.

This rearrangement joins TRBV7-9 to TRBJ2-7; TRBD1 is a possible D gene (6 bases). Trimming took off 1 base at V and 0 bases at J, with 10 bases between the two ends. Germline-derived CDR1 and CDR2 are SEHNR and FQNEAQ (reference sequence). The CDR3 totals 15 residues. CDR3 sequence reads: CASSLEGGASYEQYF. The CDR3 nucleotides are TGTGCCAGCAGCTTAGAAGGGGGAGCCTCCTACGAGCAGTACTTC.

The chain combines TRBV14 with TRBJ2-1; 8 bases fit TRBD2. V dropped 1 base and J dropped 7; count of bases not matched to a gene: 12. Per the germline V gene, CDR1 is SGHDN and CDR2 is FVKESK. CDR3 size: 17 residues. Here the CDR3 reads CASSQGPGTRESNEQFF. DNA for the CDR3: TGTGCCAGCAGCCAAGGACCCGGGACTAGAGAATCTAATGAGCAGTTCTTC.

As regards this clone: This sample includes further DNA sequences coding for the same CDR3. The V and J genes are TRBV18 and TRBJ2-5; no clear D. V dropped 3 bases and J dropped 5 bases, with 4 bases sitting between them. This CDR3 has 11 residues. Per germline, CDR1 KGHSH and CDR2 LQKENI. The CDR3 reads CASSPGETQYF. As DNA, the CDR3 is TGTGCCAGCTCACCTGGCGAGACCCAGTACTTC.

This chain connects TRBV7-3 to TRBJ2-2, with a tentative D call TRBD1 (5 bases). Germline lookup yields CDR1 SGHTA and CDR2 FQGTGA. CDR3 length: 13 residues. Trimming stripped 1 base from V and 6 bases from J, with 6 bases between. The CDR3 loop is CASSLSRAGELFF. The DNA for the CDR3 is TGTGCCAGCAGCTTAAGCAGGGCCGGGGAGCTGTTTTTT.